The present TCR beta chain was sequenced within a study of cytomegalovirus exposure and HLA in healthy donors. The CDR3 consists of 14 residues. Germline V CDR1 and CDR2: WSHSY, SAAADI. Between the trimmed V and J ends, which lost 8 bases and 2 bases, there was a span of 13 bases. Findings and caveats of the study: At a 0.05 false discovery rate, a later analysis found around 17,000 TCR beta sequences to be associated with HLA alleles.

While unrecorded immune exposures were likely, the donors were nominally healthy when sampled. The PCR made use of 60 Vbeta and 13 Jbeta primers. As originally analysed: Later reanalysis found roughly 80 million unique TCR beta chains, roughly 10 million of them shared. Repertoires were generated with immunoSEQ multiplex PCR, while TCRdb's copy carries only in-frame clones and drops some. V, J and clone size derive from that table, while D and trimming were established from the DNA sequence. The table includes 140,000 to 150,000 clones, 72% detected once. As to this clone: The antigen is undetermined.

The specimen was PBMCs. This TCR was recovered from a man in his forties in good health and CMV-seronegative. This chain connects TRBV10-2 to TRBJ1-5; D remains unclear. The CDR3 region is CASSLGLGNQPQHF. The DNA of the CDR3 is TGCGCCAGCTCCCTGGGCCTTGGCAATCAGCCCCAGCATTTT.